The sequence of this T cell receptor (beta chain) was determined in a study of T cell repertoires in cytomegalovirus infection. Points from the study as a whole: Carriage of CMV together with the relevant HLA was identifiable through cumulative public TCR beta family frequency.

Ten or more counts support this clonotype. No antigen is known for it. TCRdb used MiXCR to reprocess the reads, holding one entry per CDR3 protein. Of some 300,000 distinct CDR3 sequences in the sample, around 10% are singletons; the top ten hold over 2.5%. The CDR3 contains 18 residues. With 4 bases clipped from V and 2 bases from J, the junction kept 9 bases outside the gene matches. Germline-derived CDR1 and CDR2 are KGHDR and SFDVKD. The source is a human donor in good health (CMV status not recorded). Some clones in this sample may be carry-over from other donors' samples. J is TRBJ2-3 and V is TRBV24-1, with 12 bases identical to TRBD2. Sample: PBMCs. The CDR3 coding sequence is TGTGCCACCAGTGACCCTAGCGGGGGGGCGTTTTCCACAGATACGCAGTATTTT. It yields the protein CATSDPSGGAFSTDTQYF.